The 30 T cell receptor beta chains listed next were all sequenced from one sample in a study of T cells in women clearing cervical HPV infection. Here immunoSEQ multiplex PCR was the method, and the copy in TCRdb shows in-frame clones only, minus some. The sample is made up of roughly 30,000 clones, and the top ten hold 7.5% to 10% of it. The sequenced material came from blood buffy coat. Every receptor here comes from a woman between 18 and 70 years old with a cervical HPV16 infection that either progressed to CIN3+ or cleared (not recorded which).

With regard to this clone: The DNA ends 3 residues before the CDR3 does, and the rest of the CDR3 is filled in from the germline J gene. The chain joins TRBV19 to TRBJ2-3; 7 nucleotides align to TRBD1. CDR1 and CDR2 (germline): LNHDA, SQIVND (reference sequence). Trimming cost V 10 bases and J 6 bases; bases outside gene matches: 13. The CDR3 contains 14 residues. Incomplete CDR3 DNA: TGTGCCACCTCGACAGGGCGCGCAGTTGATACG. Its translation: CATSTGRAVDT. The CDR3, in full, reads CATSTGRAVDTQYF.

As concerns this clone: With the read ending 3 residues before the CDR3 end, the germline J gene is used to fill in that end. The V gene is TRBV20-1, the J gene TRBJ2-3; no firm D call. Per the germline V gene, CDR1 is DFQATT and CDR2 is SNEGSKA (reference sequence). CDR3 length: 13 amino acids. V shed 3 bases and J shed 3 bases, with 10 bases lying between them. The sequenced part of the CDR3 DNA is TGCAGTGCTAGGGGCAGGCGTACAGATACG. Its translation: CSARGRRTDT. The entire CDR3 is CSARGRRTDTQYF.

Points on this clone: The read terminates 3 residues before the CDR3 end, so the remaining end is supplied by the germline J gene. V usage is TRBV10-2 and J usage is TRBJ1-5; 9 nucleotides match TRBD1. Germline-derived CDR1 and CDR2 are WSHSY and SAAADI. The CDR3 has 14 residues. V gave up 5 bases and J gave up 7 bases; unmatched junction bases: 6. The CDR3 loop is CASSSGTGWQPQHF. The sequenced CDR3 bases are TGCGCCAGCAGTTCCGGGACAGGGTGGCAGCCC.

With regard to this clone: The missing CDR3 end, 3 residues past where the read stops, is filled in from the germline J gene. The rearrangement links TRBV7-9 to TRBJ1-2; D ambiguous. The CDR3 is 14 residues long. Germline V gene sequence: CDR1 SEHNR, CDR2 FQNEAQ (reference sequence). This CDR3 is CASSLVPVSYDYTF. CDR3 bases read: TGTGCCAGCAGCTTAGTACCCGTCTCCTACGAC.

The CDR3 is CASSLGTGGSPLHF. Incomplete CDR3 DNA: TGTGCCAGCAGCTTGGGGACAGGGGGATCACCC. V and J are TRBV5-6 and TRBJ1-6; 10 bases are shared with TRBD1. The CDR3 end is not reached by the read, which stops 3 residues before it; the germline J gene fills it in. The junction had 1 base not matched to a gene; V was cut back by 0 bases and J by 10 bases. Germline values: CDR1 SGHDT, CDR2 YYEEEE. The CDR3 length is 14 residues.

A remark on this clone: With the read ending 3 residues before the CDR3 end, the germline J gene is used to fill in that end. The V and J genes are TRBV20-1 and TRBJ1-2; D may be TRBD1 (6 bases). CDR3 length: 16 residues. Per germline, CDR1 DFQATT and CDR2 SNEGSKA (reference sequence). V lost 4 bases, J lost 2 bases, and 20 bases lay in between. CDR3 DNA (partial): TGCAGTGCTACTGGAGGAGGGGGTTGGGGCAACTATGGC. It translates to CSATGGGGWGNYG. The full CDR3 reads CSATGGGGWGNYGYTF.

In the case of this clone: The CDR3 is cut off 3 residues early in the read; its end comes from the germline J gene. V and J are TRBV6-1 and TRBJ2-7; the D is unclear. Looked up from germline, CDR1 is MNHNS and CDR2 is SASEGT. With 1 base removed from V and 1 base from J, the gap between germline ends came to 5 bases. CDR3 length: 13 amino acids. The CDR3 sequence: CASSEEPSYEQYF. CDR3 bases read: TGTGCCAGCAGTGAAGAGCCTTCCTACGAG.

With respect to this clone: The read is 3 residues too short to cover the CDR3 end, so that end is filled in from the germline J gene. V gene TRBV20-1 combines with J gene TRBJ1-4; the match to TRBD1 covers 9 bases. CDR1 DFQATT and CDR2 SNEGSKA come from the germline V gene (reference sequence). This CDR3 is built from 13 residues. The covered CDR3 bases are TGCAGTGCTAGGGACAGGGGTAATTCACCA. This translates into CSARDRGNSP. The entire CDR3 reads CSARDRGNSPLFF.

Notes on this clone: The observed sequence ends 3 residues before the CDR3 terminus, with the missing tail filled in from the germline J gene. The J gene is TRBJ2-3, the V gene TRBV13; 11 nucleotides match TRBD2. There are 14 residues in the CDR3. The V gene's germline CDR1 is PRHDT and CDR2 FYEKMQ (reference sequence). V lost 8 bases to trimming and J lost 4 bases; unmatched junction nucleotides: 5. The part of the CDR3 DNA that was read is TGTGCCAGCCAGACTAGCGGGGAGTCAGATACG. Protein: CASQTSGESDT. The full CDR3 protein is CASQTSGESDTQYF.

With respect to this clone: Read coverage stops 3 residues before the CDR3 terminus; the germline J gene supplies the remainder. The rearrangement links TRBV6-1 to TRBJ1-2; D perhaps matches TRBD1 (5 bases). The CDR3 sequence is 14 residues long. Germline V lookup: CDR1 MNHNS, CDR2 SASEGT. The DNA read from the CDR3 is TGTGCCAGCAGTGAGGCGGGGGTACGCTACGAC. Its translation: CASSEAGVRYD. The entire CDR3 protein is CASSEAGVRYDYTF.

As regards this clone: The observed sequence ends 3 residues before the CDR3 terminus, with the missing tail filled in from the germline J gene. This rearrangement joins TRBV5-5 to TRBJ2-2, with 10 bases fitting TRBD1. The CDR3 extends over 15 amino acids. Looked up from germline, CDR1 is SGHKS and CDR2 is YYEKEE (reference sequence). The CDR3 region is CASSAGTGDLEKLFF. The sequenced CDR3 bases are TGTGCCAGCAGCGCCGGGACAGGGGATCTAGAAAAG.

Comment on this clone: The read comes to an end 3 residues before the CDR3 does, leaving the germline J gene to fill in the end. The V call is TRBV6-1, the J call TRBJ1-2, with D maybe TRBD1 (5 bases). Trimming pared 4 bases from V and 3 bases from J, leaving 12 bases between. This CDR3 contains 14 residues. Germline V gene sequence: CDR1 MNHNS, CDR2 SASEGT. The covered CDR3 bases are TGTGCCAGCAGTGCAACCGACAGCCACTATGGC. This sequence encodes CASSATDSHYG. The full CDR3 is CASSATDSHYGYTF.

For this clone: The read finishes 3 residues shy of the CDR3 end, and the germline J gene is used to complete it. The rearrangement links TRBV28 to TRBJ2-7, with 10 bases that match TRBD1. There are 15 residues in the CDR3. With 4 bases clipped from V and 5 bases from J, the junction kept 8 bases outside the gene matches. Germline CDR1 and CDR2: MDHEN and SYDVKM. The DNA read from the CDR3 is TGTGCCAGCAGTTCCCCGGGACAGGGGAGCCACGAG. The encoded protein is CASSSPGQGSHE. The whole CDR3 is CASSSPGQGSHEQYF.

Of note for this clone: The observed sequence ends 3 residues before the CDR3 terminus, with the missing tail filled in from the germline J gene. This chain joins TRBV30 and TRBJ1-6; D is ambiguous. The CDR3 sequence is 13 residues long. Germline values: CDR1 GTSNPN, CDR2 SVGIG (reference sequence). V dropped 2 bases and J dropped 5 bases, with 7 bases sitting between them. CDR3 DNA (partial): TGTGCCTGGAGTCTACAGAATAATTCACCC. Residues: CAWSLQNNSP. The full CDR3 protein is CAWSLQNNSPLHF.

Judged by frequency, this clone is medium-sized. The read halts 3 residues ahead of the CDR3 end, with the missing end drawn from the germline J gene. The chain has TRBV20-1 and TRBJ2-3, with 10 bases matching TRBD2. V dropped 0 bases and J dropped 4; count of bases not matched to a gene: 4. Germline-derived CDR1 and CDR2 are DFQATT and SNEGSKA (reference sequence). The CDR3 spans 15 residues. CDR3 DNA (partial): TGCAGTGCTAGAGATCTAGCGGGAGACTCAGATACG. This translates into CSARDLAGDSDT. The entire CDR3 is CSARDLAGDSDTQYF.

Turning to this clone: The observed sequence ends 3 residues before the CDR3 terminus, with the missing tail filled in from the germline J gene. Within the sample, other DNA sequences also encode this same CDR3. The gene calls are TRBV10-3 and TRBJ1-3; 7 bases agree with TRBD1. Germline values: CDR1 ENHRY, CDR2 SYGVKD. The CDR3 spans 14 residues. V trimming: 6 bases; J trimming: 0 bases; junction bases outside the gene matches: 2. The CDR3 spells CAIRGDSSGNTIYF. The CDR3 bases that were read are TGTGCCATCAGAGGGGACAGCTCTGGAAACACC.

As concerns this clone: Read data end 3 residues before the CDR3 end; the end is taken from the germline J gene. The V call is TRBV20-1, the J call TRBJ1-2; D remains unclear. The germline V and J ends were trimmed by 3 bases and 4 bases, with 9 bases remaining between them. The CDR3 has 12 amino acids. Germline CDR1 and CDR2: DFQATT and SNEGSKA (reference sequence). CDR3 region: CSASRRSYGYTF. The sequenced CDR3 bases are TGCAGTGCTAGCCGCCGGTCCTATGGC.

CDR3 DNA, as far as it was read: TGTGCCAGCAGCTTAGTTGGGCAGGGAGAGACG. It yields the protein CASSLVGQGET. The CDR3 reads in full as CASSLVGQGETQYF. The chain combines TRBV7-8 with TRBJ2-3; D assignment may be TRBD1 or TRBD2 (5 bases each). The read is 3 residues too short to cover the CDR3 end, so that end is filled in from the germline J gene. This CDR3 contains 14 residues. Germline lookup yields CDR1 SGHVS and CDR2 FQNEAQ.

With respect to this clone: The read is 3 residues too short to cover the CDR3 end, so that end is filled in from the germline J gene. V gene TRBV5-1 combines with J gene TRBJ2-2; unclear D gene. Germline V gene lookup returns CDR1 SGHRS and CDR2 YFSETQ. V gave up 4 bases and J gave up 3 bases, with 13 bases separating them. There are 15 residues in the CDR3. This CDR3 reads CASSSDAPHTGELFF. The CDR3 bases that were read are TGCGCCAGCAGCAGCGACGCGCCCCACACCGGGGAG.

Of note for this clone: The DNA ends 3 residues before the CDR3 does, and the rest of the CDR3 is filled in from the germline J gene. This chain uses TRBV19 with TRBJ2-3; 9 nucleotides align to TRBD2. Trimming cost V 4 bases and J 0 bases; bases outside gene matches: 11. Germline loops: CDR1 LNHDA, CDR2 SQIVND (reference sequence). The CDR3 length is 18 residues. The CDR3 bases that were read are TGTGCCAGTAGTAGATTAGCGGGGGTACCCCCTAGCACAGATACG. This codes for CASSRLAGVPPSTDT. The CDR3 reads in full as CASSRLAGVPPSTDTQYF.

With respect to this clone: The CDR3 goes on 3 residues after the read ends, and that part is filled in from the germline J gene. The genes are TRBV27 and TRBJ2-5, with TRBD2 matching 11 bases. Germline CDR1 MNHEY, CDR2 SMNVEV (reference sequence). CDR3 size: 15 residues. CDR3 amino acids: CASSSLAGDTDTQYF. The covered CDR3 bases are TGTGCCAGCAGTTCACTAGCGGGGGACACAGATACC.

The CDR3 bases that were read are TGTGCCAGCAGTCACAGGGTTCTGGGGACAACTAATGAAAAA. This translates into CASSHRVLGTTNEK. The CDR3 as a whole reads CASSHRVLGTTNEKLFF. This chain links TRBV27 with TRBJ1-4; a weak D match, TRBD1 (6 bases). The read terminates 3 residues before the CDR3 end, so the remaining end is supplied by the germline J gene. Trimming shortened V by 5 bases and J by 0 bases, and 16 bases separated the two germline ends. Germline V gives CDR1 MNHEY, CDR2 SMNVEV (reference sequence). CDR3 size: 17 residues.

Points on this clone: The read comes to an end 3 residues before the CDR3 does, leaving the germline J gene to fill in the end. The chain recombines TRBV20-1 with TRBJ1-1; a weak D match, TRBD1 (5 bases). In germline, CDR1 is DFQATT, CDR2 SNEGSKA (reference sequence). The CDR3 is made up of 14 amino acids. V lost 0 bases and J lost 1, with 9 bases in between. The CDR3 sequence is CSAREGAENTEAFF. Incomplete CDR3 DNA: TGCAGTGCTAGAGAAGGGGCTGAGAACACTGAA.

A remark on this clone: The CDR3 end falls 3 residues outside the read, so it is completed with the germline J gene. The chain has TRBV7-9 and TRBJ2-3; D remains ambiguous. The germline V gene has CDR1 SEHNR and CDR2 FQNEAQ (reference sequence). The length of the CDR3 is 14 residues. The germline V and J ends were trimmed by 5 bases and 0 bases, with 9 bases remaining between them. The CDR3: CASSRRVSTDTQYF. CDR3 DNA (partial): TGTGCCAGCAGCCGACGGGTGAGCACAGATACG. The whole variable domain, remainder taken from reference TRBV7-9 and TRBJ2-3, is DTGVSQNPRHKITKRGQNVTFRCDPISEHNRLYWYRQTLGQGPEFLTYFQNEAQLEKSRLLSDRFSAERPKGSFSTLEIQRTEQGDSAMYLCASSRRVSTDTQYFGPGTRLTVL.

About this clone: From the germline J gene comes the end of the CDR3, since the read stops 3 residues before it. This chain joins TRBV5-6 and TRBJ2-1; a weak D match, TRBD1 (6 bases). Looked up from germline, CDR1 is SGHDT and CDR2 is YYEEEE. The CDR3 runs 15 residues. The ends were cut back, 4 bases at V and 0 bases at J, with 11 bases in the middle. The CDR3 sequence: CASSPGTPSYNEQFF. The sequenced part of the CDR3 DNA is TGTGCCAGCAGCCCCGGGACACCCTCCTACAATGAG.

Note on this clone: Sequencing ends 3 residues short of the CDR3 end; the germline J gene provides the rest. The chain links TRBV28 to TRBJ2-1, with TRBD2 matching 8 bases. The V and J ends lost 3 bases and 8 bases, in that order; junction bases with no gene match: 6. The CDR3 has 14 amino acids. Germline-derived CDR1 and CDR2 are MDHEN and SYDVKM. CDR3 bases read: TGTGCCAGCAGTTTTAGTGCGGGGGGAGATGAG. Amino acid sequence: CASSFSAGGDE. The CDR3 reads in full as CASSFSAGGDEQFF. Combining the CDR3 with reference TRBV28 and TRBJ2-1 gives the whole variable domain DVKVTQSSRYLVKRTGEKVFLECVQDMDHENMFWYRQDPGLGLRLIYFSYDVKMKEKGDIPEGYSVSREKKERFSLILESASTNQTSMYLCASSFSAGGDEQFFGPGTRLTVL.

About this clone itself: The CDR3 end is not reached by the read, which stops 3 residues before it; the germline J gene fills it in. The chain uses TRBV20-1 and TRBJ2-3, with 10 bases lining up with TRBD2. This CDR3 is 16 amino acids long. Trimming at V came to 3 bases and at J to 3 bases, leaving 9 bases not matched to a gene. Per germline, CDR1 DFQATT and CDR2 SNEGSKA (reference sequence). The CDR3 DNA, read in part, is TGCAGTGCTAGGTCAACTAGCGGGAAATATACAGATACG. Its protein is CSARSTSGKYTDT. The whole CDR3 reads CSARSTSGKYTDTQYF.

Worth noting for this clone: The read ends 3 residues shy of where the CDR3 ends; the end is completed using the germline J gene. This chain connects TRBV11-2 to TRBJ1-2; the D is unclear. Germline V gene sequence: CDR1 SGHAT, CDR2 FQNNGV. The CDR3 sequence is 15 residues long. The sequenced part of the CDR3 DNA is TGTGCCAGCAGCATCGGACTAGCGGGGAGTGAGACC. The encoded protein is CASSIGLAGSET. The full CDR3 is CASSIGLAGSETYTF.

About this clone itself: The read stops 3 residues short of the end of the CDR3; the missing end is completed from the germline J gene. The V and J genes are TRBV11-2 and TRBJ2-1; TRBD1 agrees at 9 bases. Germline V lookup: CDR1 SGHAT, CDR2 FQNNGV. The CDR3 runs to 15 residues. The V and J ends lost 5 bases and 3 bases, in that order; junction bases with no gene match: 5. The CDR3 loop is CASSVRDRDYNEQFF. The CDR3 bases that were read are TGTGCCAGCAGCGTTCGGGACAGGGACTACAATGAG.

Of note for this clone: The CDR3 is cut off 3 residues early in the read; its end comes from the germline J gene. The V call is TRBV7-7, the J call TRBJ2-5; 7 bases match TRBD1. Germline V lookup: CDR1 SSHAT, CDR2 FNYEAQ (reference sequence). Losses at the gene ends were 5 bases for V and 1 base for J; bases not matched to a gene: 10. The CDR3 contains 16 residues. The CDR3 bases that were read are TGTGCCAGCAGCAAAACAGGGGAAGGGGTCCAAGAGACC. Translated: CASSKTGEGVQET. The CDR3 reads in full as CASSKTGEGVQETQYF.